This T cell receptor (beta chain) was captured in a study of blood T cell repertoires in COVID-19. Study-wide context: The analysed material was cDNA or gDNA that came from T cells, B-cell-depleted T cells, or PBMCs.

V was clipped by 7 bases and J by 4 bases, with 23 bases between them. Looked up from germline, CDR1 is LNHDA and CDR2 is SQIVND (reference sequence). CDR3 length equals 16 residues. Original methodology: Amplified reference gene primers provided the basis for estimating nucleated cell counts. Assay: immunoSEQ multiplex PCR; the TCRdb copy retains only in-frame clones and omits some. V and J calls and clone size come straight from that table; D and trimming were deduced from the DNA. Here the sample spans around 280,000 clones, around 87% being singletons. The V call is TRBV19, the J call TRBJ2-7, with D possibly being TRBD1 (6 bases). The receptor comes from a young woman who had recovered from COVID-19. Sequencing was performed on peripheral blood. The CDR3 DNA reads TGTGCCAGTACCCAGGGACAAGGCCGATCCTCTTACGAGCAGTACTTC. This sequence encodes CASTQGQGRSSYEQYF.